This T cell receptor (beta chain) stems from a study of shared clonotypes between healthy human individuals. Donation came from healthy HIV-negative adults that had no recent acute infections or vaccinations. Those who donated, Caucasian adults without exception, all lived in Nashville, Tennessee. V was pared by 1 base and J by 9 bases, with 14 bases of the junction left unmatched. Germline V gives CDR1 MNHEY, CDR2 SMNVEV (reference sequence). The CDR3 runs 16 residues. Some 29,000 T cell genomes (around 200 ng DNA) went into each sorted-subset replicate. Method: immunoSEQ multiplex PCR; TCRdb's copy keeps in-frame clones and lacks some. This sample carries millions of clones, 85% to 95% of them seen once, and the ten largest clones take roughly 0.15%.

The chain couples TRBV27 to TRBJ1-2, with 7 bases that match TRBD1. This sequence was found in a man aged 18 to 29 in good health. Sequencing used naive CD4+ T cells sorted from blood. Subset described: CD45RA+ positively selected. This CDR3 is CASSLLSLNRGVSYTF. CDR3 coding DNA: TGTGCCAGCAGTTTATTAAGTCTGAACAGGGGTGTCAGCTACACCTTC.